The rows below give T cell receptor beta chains drawn from one sample of a study of blood T cell repertoires in COVID-19. Produced via immunoSEQ multiplex PCR; TCRdb's table is partial and in-frame only. The sample has 250,000 to 300,000 clones; approximately 86% are singletons. Sample: peripheral blood. The receptors shown here come from a woman aged 50 to 65 who had recovered from COVID-19. The CDR3 runs from the conserved cysteine through the conserved F or W. A D gene is named only where the DNA matches it firmly. Clone size is not always given. Where it is, it says once, few, many or a class for expanded clones.

V gene: TRBV6-2/TRBV6-3
clone size: -
J gene: TRBJ2-2
D gene: TRBD1
CDR3 protein: CASSYPGTGDTGELFF
CDR3 DNA: TGTGCCAGCAGTTACCCCGGGACAGGGGACACCGGGGAGCTGTTTTTT

V gene: TRBV28
clone size: -
J gene: TRBJ2-7
D gene: -
CDR3 protein: CASGSQRSSYEQYF
CDR3 DNA: TGTGCCAGCGGAAGCCAGCGCAGCTCCTACGAGCAGTACTTC

V gene: TRBV28
clone size: -
J gene: TRBJ1-1
D gene: -
CDR3 protein: CASSPPGSINTEAFF
CDR3 DNA: TGTGCCAGCAGTCCCCCGGGTTCGATAAACACTGAAGCTTTCTTT

V gene: TRBV15
clone size: -
J gene: TRBJ1-2
D gene: TRBD1
CDR3 protein: CATSRTDRGFANYGYTF
CDR3 DNA: TGTGCCACCAGCAGAACGGACAGGGGGTTCGCTAACTATGGCTACACCTTC

V gene: TRBV30
clone size: -
J gene: TRBJ2-2
D gene: -
CDR3 protein: CAWSLSNTGELFF
CDR3 DNA: TGTGCCTGGAGTCTGAGTAACACCGGGGAGCTGTTTTTT

V gene: TRBV9
clone size: once
J gene: TRBJ2-7
D gene: TRBD1
CDR3 protein: CASSVGQGAYEQYF
CDR3 DNA: TGTGCCAGCAGTGTGGGACAGGGGGCTTACGAGCAGTACTTC

V gene: TRBV4-2
clone size: -
J gene: TRBJ2-7
D gene: TRBD2
CDR3 protein: CASSQEAGGSDEQYF
CDR3 DNA: TGTGCCAGCAGCCAAGAAGCGGGGGGTTCCGACGAGCAGTACTTC

V gene: TRBV11-1
clone size: -
J gene: TRBJ2-7
D gene: TRBD1
CDR3 protein: CASSFGTGGVEQYF
CDR3 DNA: TGTGCCAGCAGCTTCGGGACAGGGGGGGTCGAGCAGTACTTC

V gene: TRBV5-1
clone size: -
J gene: TRBJ2-5
D gene: -
CDR3 protein: CASSLTHRQETQYF
CDR3 DNA: TGCGCCAGCAGCCTCACCCACAGACAAGAGACCCAGTACTTC

V gene: TRBV7-9
clone size: -
J gene: TRBJ2-1
D gene: TRBD2
CDR3 protein: CASSLGRTSGRSDEQFF
CDR3 DNA: TGTGCCAGCAGCTTAGGTCGCACTAGCGGGAGAAGCGATGAGCAGTTCTTC

V gene: TRBV5-4
clone size: -
J gene: TRBJ2-3
D gene: TRBD2
CDR3 protein: CASSLRLAGRTDTQYF
CDR3 DNA: TGTGCCAGCAGCTTGAGACTAGCGGGACGCACAGATACGCAGTATTTT

V gene: TRBV6-2/TRBV6-3
clone size: -
J gene: TRBJ2-1
D gene: -
CDR3 protein: CASSYSGSSYNEQFF
CDR3 DNA: TGTGCCAGCAGTTACTCGGGGAGCTCCTACAATGAGCAGTTCTTC

V gene: TRBV29-1
clone size: -
J gene: TRBJ2-1
D gene: -
CDR3 protein: CSVSRGNEQFF
CDR3 DNA: TGCAGCGTCAGTAGGGGAAATGAGCAGTTCTTC

V gene: TRBV20-1
clone size: -
J gene: TRBJ2-7
D gene: TRBD1
CDR3 protein: CSAGTGLEQYF
CDR3 DNA: TGCAGTGCGGGGACAGGGCTCGAGCAGTACTTC

V gene: TRBV9
clone size: -
J gene: TRBJ1-1
D gene: TRBD1
CDR3 protein: CASSVAGTGVTEAFF
CDR3 DNA: TGTGCCAGCAGCGTCGCCGGGACAGGGGTTACTGAAGCTTTCTTT

V gene: TRBV28
clone size: few
J gene: TRBJ1-5
D gene: TRBD1
CDR3 protein: CASSTGTGVVQPQHF
CDR3 DNA: TGTGCCAGCAGCACCGGGACAGGGGTCGTTCAGCCCCAGCATTTT

V gene: TRBV19
clone size: -
J gene: TRBJ1-1
D gene: -
CDR3 protein: CASSLQGDTEAFF
CDR3 DNA: TGTGCCAGTAGTTTACAGGGAGACACTGAAGCTTTCTTT

V gene: TRBV11-2
clone size: -
J gene: TRBJ1-2
D gene: -
CDR3 protein: CASSPGRGRADYGYTF
CDR3 DNA: TGTGCCAGCAGCCCAGGAAGAGGCAGGGCAGACTATGGCTACACCTTC

V gene: TRBV28
clone size: -
J gene: TRBJ1-6
D gene: -
CDR3 protein: CASSPSGVGSYNSPLHF
CDR3 DNA: TGTGCCAGCAGTCCGTCGGGGGTGGGCTCCTATAATTCACCCCTCCACTTT

V gene: TRBV5-1
clone size: once
J gene: TRBJ2-4
D gene: -
CDR3 protein: CASSLETANIQYF
CDR3 DNA: TGCGCCAGCAGCTTGGAAACAGCAAACATTCAGTACTTC

V gene: TRBV7-2
clone size: -
J gene: TRBJ1-5
D gene: TRBD1
CDR3 protein: CASSLGQGRFQPQHF
CDR3 DNA: TGTGCCAGCAGCCTGGGACAGGGAAGGTTTCAGCCCCAGCATTTT

V gene: TRBV5-6
clone size: -
J gene: TRBJ1-2
D gene: -
CDR3 protein: CASSTPGVAGYTF
CDR3 DNA: TGTGCCAGCAGCACCCCCGGGGTAGCTGGCTACACCTTC

V gene: TRBV15
clone size: -
J gene: TRBJ2-2
D gene: -
CDR3 protein: CATSRGGAPNTGELFF
CDR3 DNA: TGTGCCACCAGCAGGGGGGGGGCCCCGAACACCGGGGAGCTGTTTTTT

V gene: TRBV10-3
clone size: -
J gene: TRBJ2-3
D gene: TRBD2
CDR3 protein: CAIGETSGTTDTQYF
CDR3 DNA: TGTGCCATCGGTGAGACTAGCGGGACTACAGATACGCAGTATTTT

V gene: TRBV9
clone size: -
J gene: TRBJ1-3
D gene: TRBD1
CDR3 protein: CASSVEVEGASGNTIYF
CDR3 DNA: TGTGCCAGCAGCGTAGAAGTGGAGGGGGCCTCTGGAAACACCATATATTTT

V gene: TRBV3-1/TRBV3-2
clone size: -
J gene: TRBJ2-7
D gene: TRBD1
CDR3 protein: CASSQRGGQGGNEQYF
CDR3 DNA: TGTGCCAGCAGCCAGAGGGGGGGACAGGGAGGGAACGAGCAGTACTTC

V gene: TRBV30
clone size: -
J gene: TRBJ1-2
D gene: -
CDR3 protein: CAWRGRENYGYTF
CDR3 DNA: TGTGCCTGGAGGGGGCGGGAAAACTATGGCTACACCTTC

V gene: TRBV9
clone size: -
J gene: TRBJ2-1
D gene: -
CDR3 protein: CASSVATRGSGDEQFF
CDR3 DNA: TGTGCCAGCAGCGTAGCTACAAGGGGGTCGGGCGATGAGCAGTTCTTC

V gene: TRBV10-3
clone size: -
J gene: TRBJ1-1
D gene: -
CDR3 protein: CAITPSGGFTEAFF
CDR3 DNA: TGTGCCATCACGCCCAGCGGAGGGTTCACTGAAGCTTTCTTT

V gene: TRBV6-6
clone size: once
J gene: TRBJ1-5
D gene: -
CDR3 protein: CATNQGLATNQPQHF
CDR3 DNA: TGTGCCACCAACCAGGGCTTAGCTACTAATCAGCCCCAGCATTTT

V gene: TRBV11-2
clone size: -
J gene: TRBJ1-6
D gene: -
CDR3 protein: CASSFTGSSYNSPLHF
CDR3 DNA: TGTGCCAGCAGCTTTACAGGGAGCTCCTATAATTCACCCCTCCACTTT

V gene: TRBV7-3
clone size: -
J gene: TRBJ1-1
D gene: TRBD1
CDR3 protein: CASSRQGDTEAFF
CDR3 DNA: TGTGCCAGCAGCAGGCAGGGGGACACTGAAGCTTTCTTT

V gene: TRBV29-1
clone size: -
J gene: TRBJ2-5
D gene: -
CDR3 protein: CSAAPVLQETQYF
CDR3 DNA: TGCAGCGCTGCACCGGTTTTACAAGAGACCCAGTACTTC

V gene: TRBV28
clone size: -
J gene: TRBJ2-7
D gene: -
CDR3 protein: CASSPRAYEQYF
CDR3 DNA: TGTGCCAGCAGTCCGCGGGCCTACGAGCAGTACTTC

V gene: TRBV6-2/TRBV6-3
clone size: -
J gene: TRBJ2-1
D gene: TRBD2
CDR3 protein: CASSYQPLAGLLNEQFF
CDR3 DNA: TGTGCCAGCAGTTATCAGCCATTAGCGGGACTTCTCAATGAGCAGTTCTTC

V gene: TRBV7-2
clone size: -
J gene: TRBJ1-4
D gene: -
CDR3 protein: CASSLGSVHATNEKLFF
CDR3 DNA: TGTGCCAGCAGCTTAGGTAGTGTCCATGCAACTAATGAAAAACTGTTTTTT

V gene: TRBV20-1
clone size: -
J gene: TRBJ2-3
D gene: TRBD2
CDR3 protein: CSASIAGTVTDTQYF
CDR3 DNA: TGCAGTGCTAGTATAGCGGGAACGGTCACAGATACGCAGTATTTT

V gene: TRBV7-7
clone size: -
J gene: TRBJ1-1
D gene: TRBD1
CDR3 protein: CASSLAVGRGMNTEAFF
CDR3 DNA: TGTGCTAGCAGCTTAGCGGTAGGCAGGGGGATGAACACTGAAGCTTTCTTT

V gene: TRBV7-9
clone size: -
J gene: TRBJ2-7
D gene: TRBD2
CDR3 protein: CASSLRTRPYEQYF
CDR3 DNA: TGTGCCAGCAGCCTACGGACTAGACCCTACGAGCAGTACTTC

V gene: TRBV6-6
clone size: -
J gene: TRBJ1-6
D gene: -
CDR3 protein: CASSSGRTLNSPLHF
CDR3 DNA: TGTGCCAGCAGCTCGGGGAGGACTCTTAATTCACCCCTCCACTTT

V gene: TRBV10-3
clone size: -
J gene: TRBJ2-3
D gene: -
CDR3 protein: CAISEVSTSTDTQYF
CDR3 DNA: TGTGCCATCAGTGAGGTCTCTACTAGCACAGATACGCAGTATTTT

V gene: TRBV7-9
clone size: -
J gene: TRBJ2-1
D gene: -
CDR3 protein: CASSLGQGWHEQFF
CDR3 DNA: TGTGCCAGCAGTCTAGGGCAGGGTTGGCATGAGCAGTTCTTC

V gene: TRBV5-5
clone size: -
J gene: TRBJ2-7
D gene: -
CDR3 protein: CASSSGVQYYEQYF
CDR3 DNA: TGTGCCAGCAGCTCAGGGGTTCAGTACTACGAGCAGTACTTC

V gene: TRBV30
clone size: -
J gene: TRBJ1-1
D gene: -
CDR3 protein: CAWSWSVQAAFF
CDR3 DNA: TGTGCCTGGAGTTGGAGCGTACAGGCCGCTTTCTTT

V gene: TRBV4-1
clone size: -
J gene: TRBJ2-1
D gene: -
CDR3 protein: CASSLPRQLPYNEQFF
CDR3 DNA: TGCGCCAGCAGCCTTCCTAGACAGCTCCCCTACAATGAGCAGTTCTTC

V gene: TRBV6-5
clone size: -
J gene: TRBJ1-1
D gene: -
CDR3 protein: CASSYSLTGRTEAFF
CDR3 DNA: TGTGCCAGCAGTTACTCCTTGACAGGACGAACTGAAGCTTTCTTT

V gene: TRBV18
clone size: -
J gene: TRBJ1-1
D gene: TRBD1
CDR3 protein: CASSPQGVPSLNTEAFF
CDR3 DNA: TGTGCCAGCTCACCCCAGGGGGTTCCGAGTCTGAACACTGAAGCTTTCTTT

V gene: TRBV5-4
clone size: -
J gene: TRBJ2-3
D gene: -
CDR3 protein: CASSPGGTDTQYF
CDR3 DNA: TGTGCCAGCAGCCCGGGAGGCACAGATACGCAGTATTTT

V gene: TRBV29-1
clone size: once
J gene: TRBJ2-7
D gene: -
CDR3 protein: CSVEESGEQYF
CDR3 DNA: TGCAGCGTTGAAGAGTCGGGAGAGCAGTACTTC

V gene: TRBV15
clone size: -
J gene: TRBJ1-3
D gene: -
CDR3 protein: CATSRAQGKLDTIYF
CDR3 DNA: TGTGCCACCAGCAGGGCCCAGGGGAAGTTGGACACCATATATTTT

V gene: TRBV19
clone size: -
J gene: TRBJ1-5
D gene: -
CDR3 protein: CASSKQGLVEQPQHF
CDR3 DNA: TGTGCCAGTAGTAAACAAGGACTGGTTGAGCAGCCCCAGCATTTT

V gene: TRBV2
clone size: -
J gene: TRBJ2-7
D gene: TRBD2
CDR3 protein: CASSETSGYLIKQYF
CDR3 DNA: TGTGCCAGCAGTGAAACTAGCGGGTACCTTATCAAGCAGTACTTC

V gene: TRBV7-9
clone size: few
J gene: TRBJ1-5
D gene: TRBD1
CDR3 protein: CASSYGQGSSNQPQHF
CDR3 DNA: TGTGCCAGCAGTTACGGACAGGGAAGTAGCAATCAGCCCCAGCATTTT

V gene: TRBV6-2/TRBV6-3
clone size: -
J gene: TRBJ1-5
D gene: -
CDR3 protein: CASSSPGILSNQPQHF
CDR3 DNA: TGTGCCAGCAGTTCCCCGGGGATACTTAGCAATCAGCCCCAGCATTTT